This passage covers 17 T cell receptor beta chains from one sample sequenced in a study of blood T cell repertoires in COVID-19. Using immunoSEQ multiplex PCR, the repertoire was profiled, and TCRdb retains in-frame clones only, with some absent. The data show roughly 63,000 clones, 79% seen once. The sequencing input was peripheral blood. These receptors were collected from a human donor in a cohort sampled during active COVID-19.

The rearrangement links TRBV2 to TRBJ2-2; 9 nucleotides match TRBD1. Per germline, CDR1 SNHLY and CDR2 FYNNEI. The length of the CDR3 is 15 residues. V was pared by 5 bases and J by 4 bases, with 5 bases of the junction left unmatched. The CDR3 reads CASSWDRAPTGELFF. In nucleotides, the CDR3 is TGTGCCAGCAGTTGGGACAGGGCCCCCACCGGGGAGCTGTTTTTT.

The genes are TRBV6-6 and TRBJ2-7; unclear D gene. CDR3 length: 13 amino acids. V lost 5 bases and J 3 bases, leaving 11 bases between the germline ends. In germline, CDR1 is MNHNY, CDR2 SVGAGI (reference sequence). CDR3 sequence: CASSGQEGYEQYF. As DNA, the CDR3 is TGTGCCAGCAGTGGGCAGGAAGGCTACGAGCAGTACTTC.

The CDR3 is CASSHPTGTYNEQFF. The CDR3 DNA sequence: TGCGCCAGCAGCCACCCGACAGGAACCTACAATGAGCAGTTCTTC. V and J are TRBV5-1 and TRBJ2-1; weak D call: TRBD1 (6 bases). This CDR3 comprises 15 residues. The V gene lost 4 bases and the J gene lost 2 bases, with 13 bases spanning the gap. The germline V gene encodes CDR1 SGHRS and CDR2 YFSETQ. Complete variable domain (other parts from reference TRBV5-1 and TRBJ2-1): KAGVTQTPRYLIKTRGQQVTLSCSPISGHRSVSWYQQTPGQGLQFLFEYFSETQRNKGNFPGRFSGRQFSNSRSEMNVSTLELGDSALYLCASSHPTGTYNEQFFGPGTRLTVL.

DNA for the CDR3: TGTGCCAGCATCGGGGACTCCGATACGCAGTATTTT. This sequence encodes CASIGDSDTQYF. The chain couples TRBV5-4 to TRBJ2-3, with D perhaps matching TRBD2 (6 bases). Germline CDR1 SGHNT, CDR2 YYREEE (reference sequence). V lost 6 bases and J lost 6, with 11 bases in between. The CDR3 loop spans 12 amino acids.

A single count supports this clone. The chain is built from TRBV4-1 and TRBJ2-7, with 7 bases lining up with TRBD2. Germline loops: CDR1 MGHRA, CDR2 YSYEKL. The CDR3 consists of 19 residues. Losses at the gene ends were 0 bases for V and 6 bases for J; bases not matched to a gene: 20. Here the CDR3 DNA reads TGCGCCAGCAGCCAAGATCGGATGGCGGGAGTTTACCGGGGCGGCGAGCAGTACTTC. It encodes CASSQDRMAGVYRGGEQYF.

V gene TRBV30 combines with J gene TRBJ2-7, with 10 bases fitting TRBD2. With 4 bases clipped from V and 3 bases from J, the junction kept 3 bases outside the gene matches. Germline V gene sequence: CDR1 GTSNPN, CDR2 SVGIG (reference sequence). This CDR3 region has 13 residues. DNA of the CDR3: TGTGCCTGGACTAGCGGGAGCAGCTACGAGCAGTACTTC. Translating it yields CAWTSGSSYEQYF.

The rearrangement links TRBV27 to TRBJ1-5; TRBD1 agrees at 8 bases. V lost 6 bases to trimming and J lost 1 base; unmatched junction nucleotides: 8. Per germline, CDR1 MNHEY and CDR2 SMNVEV (reference sequence). CDR3 length: 16 amino acids. The CDR3 DNA reads TGTGCCAGCAGGTCCCAGGGGGCTCTCAGCAATCAGCCCCAGCATTTT. Its translation is CASRSQGALSNQPQHF.

V is TRBV7-7 and J is TRBJ2-2; D unresolved. Trimming took 7 bases from V and 0 from J, leaving 12 bases between them. The CDR3 consists of 15 residues. Per germline, CDR1 SSHAT and CDR2 FNYEAQ (reference sequence). The chain's CDR3 is CASTPSRSNTGELFF. CDR3 nucleotide sequence: TGTGCCAGCACCCCTAGTCGGTCGAACACCGGGGAGCTGTTTTTT. Complete variable domain (other parts from reference TRBV7-7 and TRBJ2-2): GAGVSQSPRYKVTKRGQDVTLRCDPISSHATLYWYQQALGQGPEFLTYFNYEAQPDKSGLPSDRFSAERPEGSISTLTIQRTEQRDSAMYRCASTPSRSNTGELFFGEGSRLTVL.

The chain employs TRBV6-5 and TRBJ1-2, with D possibly matching TRBD1 (5 bases). This CDR3 contains 12 residues. V was cut by 5 bases and J by 4 bases, with 8 bases left in between. The germline CDR1 and CDR2 sequences are MNHEY and SVGAGI. This CDR3 reads CASSPQGYGYTF. CDR3 sequence (DNA): TGTGCCAGCAGTCCCCAGGGCTATGGCTACACCTTC.

This rearrangement joins TRBV6-4 to TRBJ2-1; 8 bases align to TRBD2. In germline, CDR1 is MRHNA, CDR2 SNTAGT. The trim removed 3 bases at V and 2 bases at J, leaving 0 bases unmatched. The CDR3 is made up of 14 amino acids. This CDR3 is CASSERGAYNEQFF. DNA of the CDR3: TGTGCCAGCAGTGAGCGGGGGGCCTACAATGAGCAGTTCTTC.

The chain carries TRBV7-3 and TRBJ2-2, with D unresolved. The V gene lost 0 bases and the J gene lost 2 bases, with 7 bases spanning the gap. This CDR3 spans 15 amino acids. Germline values: CDR1 SGHTA, CDR2 FQGTGA. CDR3 coding DNA: TGTGCCAGCAGCTTAACTAGTCTCAACACCGGGGAGCTGTTTTTT. This sequence encodes CASSLTSLNTGELFF.

The rearrangement uses TRBV4-1 and TRBJ2-5, with TRBD2 as a possible D gene (5 bases). V lost 3 bases and J lost 2, with 13 bases in between. CDR3 size: 15 residues. Germline V gene data show CDR1 as MGHRA and CDR2 as YSYEKL. The chain's CDR3 is CASSQIGLSQETQYF. In DNA, the CDR3 is TGCGCCAGCAGCCAGATCGGACTTTCTCAAGAGACCCAGTACTTC.

The gene calls are TRBV24-1 and TRBJ2-1, with D tentatively TRBD2 (5 bases). The CDR3 contains 14 residues. Germline V lookup: CDR1 KGHDR, CDR2 SFDVKD. Trimming shortened V by 2 bases and J by 9 bases, and 13 bases separated the two germline ends. The CDR3 DNA reads TGTGCCACCAGTGATTCTAGCCTCCAACGTGAGCAGTTCTTC. The encoded protein is CATSDSSLQREQFF.

The J gene is TRBJ2-7, the V gene TRBV19; TRBD1 matches 8 bases. Germline-derived CDR1 and CDR2 are LNHDA and SQIVND (reference sequence). The CDR3 has 13 residues. V gave up 8 bases and J gave up 6 bases; unmatched junction bases: 9. CDR3 protein: CASGVAGGTEQYF. As DNA, the CDR3 is TGTGCCAGTGGCGTGGCAGGGGGCACCGAGCAGTACTTC.

This clone was detected only a few times. The chain links TRBV28 to TRBJ2-7, with TRBD2 identical over 7 bases. V lost 3 bases and J lost 1; bases outside the gene matches: 6. CDR3 length: 15 amino acids. CDR1 and CDR2 (germline): MDHEN, SYDVKM. The CDR3 nucleotides read TGTGCCAGCAGTTTCTCGGCTAGCGGTTCCTACGAGCAGTACTTC. This gives the protein CASSFSASGSYEQYF.

J is TRBJ1-1 and V is TRBV28; D gene unclear. V lost 3 bases and J 0 bases, leaving 8 bases between the germline ends. This CDR3 contains 14 residues. Germline lookup yields CDR1 MDHEN and CDR2 SYDVKM. CDR3 region: CASSFLTVNTEAFF. CDR3 nucleotide sequence: TGTGCCAGCAGTTTCCTAACAGTGAACACTGAAGCTTTCTTT.

The CDR3 DNA reads as TGTGCCAGCAGTGCTGGACTTCAAGAGACCCAGTACTTC. Protein product: CASSAGLQETQYF. This rearrangement joins TRBV6-4 to TRBJ2-5; tentative D call: TRBD2 (5 bases). The CDR3 contains 13 residues. Germline assignment: CDR1 MRHNA and CDR2 SNTAGT. Trimming left V 4 bases short and J 2 bases short, with 8 bases between.